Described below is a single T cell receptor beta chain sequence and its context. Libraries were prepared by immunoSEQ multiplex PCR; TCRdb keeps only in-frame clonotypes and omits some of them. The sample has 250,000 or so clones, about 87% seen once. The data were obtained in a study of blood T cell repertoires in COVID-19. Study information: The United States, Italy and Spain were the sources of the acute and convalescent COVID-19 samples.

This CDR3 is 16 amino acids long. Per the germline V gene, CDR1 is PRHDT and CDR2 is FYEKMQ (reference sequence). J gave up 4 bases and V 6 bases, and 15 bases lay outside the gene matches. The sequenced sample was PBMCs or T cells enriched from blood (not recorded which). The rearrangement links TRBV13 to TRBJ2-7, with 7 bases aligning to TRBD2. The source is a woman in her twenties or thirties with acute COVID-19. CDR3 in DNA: TGTGCCAGCAGTCGCTTAACGGCGGGGGAAGATTACGAGCAGTACTTC. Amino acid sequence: CASSRLTAGEDYEQYF.